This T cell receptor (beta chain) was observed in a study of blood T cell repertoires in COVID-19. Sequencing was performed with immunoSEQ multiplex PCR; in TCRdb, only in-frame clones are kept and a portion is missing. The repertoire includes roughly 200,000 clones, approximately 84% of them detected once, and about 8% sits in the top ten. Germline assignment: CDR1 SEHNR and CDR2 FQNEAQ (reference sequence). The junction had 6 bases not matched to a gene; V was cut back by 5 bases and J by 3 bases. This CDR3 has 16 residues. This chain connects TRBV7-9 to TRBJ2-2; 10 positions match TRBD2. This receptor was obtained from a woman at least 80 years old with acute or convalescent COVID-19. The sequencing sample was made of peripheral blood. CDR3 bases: TGTGCCAGCAGCCCAGCTAGCGGGGGTCACACCGGGGAGCTGTTTTTT. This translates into CASSPASGGHTGELFF.